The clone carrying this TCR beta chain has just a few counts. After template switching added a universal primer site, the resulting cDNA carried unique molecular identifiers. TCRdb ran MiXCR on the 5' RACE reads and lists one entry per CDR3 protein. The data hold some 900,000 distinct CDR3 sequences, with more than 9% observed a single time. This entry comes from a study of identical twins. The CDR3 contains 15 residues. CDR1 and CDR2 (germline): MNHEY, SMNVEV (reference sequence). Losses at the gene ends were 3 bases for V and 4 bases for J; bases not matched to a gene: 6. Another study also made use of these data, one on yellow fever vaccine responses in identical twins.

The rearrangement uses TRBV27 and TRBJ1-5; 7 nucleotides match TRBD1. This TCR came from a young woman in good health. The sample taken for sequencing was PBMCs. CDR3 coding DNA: TGTGCCAGCAGTTTGCAGGGACAGAATAATCAGCCCCAGCATTTT. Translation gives CASSLQGQNNQPQHF.